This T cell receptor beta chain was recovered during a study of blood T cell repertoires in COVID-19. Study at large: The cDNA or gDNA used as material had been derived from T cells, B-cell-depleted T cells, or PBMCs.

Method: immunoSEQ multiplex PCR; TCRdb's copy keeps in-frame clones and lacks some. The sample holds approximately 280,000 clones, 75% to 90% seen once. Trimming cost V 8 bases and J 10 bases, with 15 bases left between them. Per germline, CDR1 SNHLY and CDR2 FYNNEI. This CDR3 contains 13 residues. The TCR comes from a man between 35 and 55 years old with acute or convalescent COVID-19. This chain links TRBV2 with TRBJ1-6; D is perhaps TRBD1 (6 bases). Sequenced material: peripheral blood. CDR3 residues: CASPEGVGSPLHF. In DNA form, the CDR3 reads TGTGCCAGCCCAGAGGGGGTGGGCTCACCCCTCCACTTT.